Listed below are T cell receptor beta chains from one sample, sequenced in a study of CD8+ T cells in alopecia areata. Profiling relied on immunoSEQ multiplex PCR, and the TCRdb table lists in-frame clones only, not all of them. The table shows roughly 190,000 clones, with under 80% occurring only once. The sequencing used CD4+ T cells sorted from blood, collected at week 49, from a patient treated with tofacitinib. These receptors were obtained from a human donor with alopecia areata. The conserved cysteine and the conserved F or W are not part of the CDR3 here. Fields, in order: CDR3 length, J gene, V gene, CDR3 protein.

12 | TRBJ1-2 | TRBV7-2 | ASSLRDLNYGYT
14 | TRBJ2-3 | TRBV30 | AWRSIGGGDADTQY
14 | TRBJ2-5 | TRBV5-1 | ASSLTGLAGQETQY
13 | TRBJ1-2 | TRBV19 | ASTRGTGTNYGYT
12 | TRBJ1-2 | TRBV7-8 | ASSLERQGYGYT
13 | TRBJ1-5 | TRBV30 | AWSAARTGGQPQH
11 | TRBJ2-7 | TRBV9 | ASSARQDDEQY
12 | TRBJ1-1 | TRBV6-6 | ASSFKLMNTEAF
11 | TRBJ2-4 | TRBV2 | ASSEREVNIQY
13 | TRBJ2-2 | TRBV5-1 | ASSHNTGITGELF
12 | TRBJ2-7 | TRBV7-2 | ASSPRDLPYEQY
12 | TRBJ1-2 | TRBV25-1 | ASSSDRGFRGYT
12 | TRBJ1-4 | TRBV23-1 | ASSCNRVPEKLF
11 | TRBJ2-7 | TRBV19 | ASSRDSYYEQY
13 | TRBJ2-7 | TRBV9 | ASSVSSTRNYEQY
14 | TRBJ1-5 | TRBV2 | ASSERGQGASQPQH
12 | TRBJ2-2 | TRBV7-3 | ASSRTSNTGELF
11 | TRBJ1-2 | TRBV2 | ASSVQGLRGYT
14 | TRBJ2-3 | TRBV9 | ASSVQAGDFTDTQY
13 | TRBJ2-7 | TRBV30 | AWSPIGTGWYEQY
10 | TRBJ1-4 | TRBV15 | ATSRDRDRRV
11 | TRBJ2-5 | TRBV9 | ASSVSLGETQY
12 | TRBJ2-5 | TRBV15 | ATSKGGGKETQY